The clone carrying this T cell receptor (beta chain) was detected only a few times. The sample belongs to a study of blood T cell repertoires in COVID-19. Measured with immunoSEQ multiplex PCR; TCRdb has only the in-frame clones, and not every one. The table has about 70,000 clones, 79% seen once. The specimen was peripheral blood. This clonotype was obtained from an older woman with acute or convalescent COVID-19.

CDR3 sequence reads: CASTRSPGTGELFF. In DNA, the CDR3 is TGTGCCAGCACCCGCTCGCCCGGCACCGGGGAGCTGTTTTTT. This chain links TRBV6-4 with TRBJ2-2; no reliable D call. There are 14 residues in the CDR3. CDR1 and CDR2 from the germline V gene are MRHNA and SNTAGT. Trimming took 7 bases from V and 4 from J, leaving 13 bases between them.